This T cell receptor beta chain originates from a study of T cell responses to AZD1222 COVID-19 vaccine (dated by TCRdb to the early 2020s). With regard to the full study: A total of 233 trial participants underwent TCR sequencing, of whom roughly 210 had received two doses of AZD1222 and about 25 had received two doses of the MenACWY control vaccine. Trial participants were enrolled by age into 18-55, 56-69 and 70-plus year subgroups, with about 150, 27 and 61 TCR-sequenced participants respectively. General conclusions and limits of the study: No day 14 peak-response samples were available, so repertoires were characterized only after the peak T cell response. The 56-69-year group was small, and its depth increase did not reach significance, likely because of low power. Nearly half of unique spike-specific TCRs reportedly recognized epitopes outside regions mutated in the B.1.351 and B.1.1.7 variants. The vaccine-associated CD4 TCRs covered the entire spike protein, and the dominant responses fell in regions 160-218 and 743-854. Spike-specific TCR breadth and depth rose significantly after two AZD1222 doses compared with day 0 and with MenACWY recipients. Conclusions about previously exposed vaccinees are limited because only five to seven AZD1222 recipients were SARS-CoV-2 seropositive at baseline. Participants were mostly white British and included more females than males, and it was suggested by the authors that clonal diversity may have been underestimated.

Trimming removed 6 bases from V and 3 bases from J; the gene matches leave 14 bases unexplained. CDR1 MDHEN and CDR2 SYDVKM were looked up in the germline V gene. From cysteine to phenylalanine, the CDR3 is 17 amino acids long. The only DNA kept is the CDR3, 51 bases in frame from the first base. The label giving this sample's time point can be read as: about 28 days (+/-7) after the second vaccine dose. The treatment or condition label corresponds to: meningococcal conjugate vaccine given as trial control. The vaccinee samples were drawn from two UK trials, COV001 and COV002, one of which was a single-blind randomized controlled phase 2/3 trial testing AZD1222 (ChAdOx1 nCoV-19) in healthy adults. For TCRbeta chain sequencing, PBMC samples from trial participants were taken at day 0 and at day 28 after the second dose. The CDR3 regions of human TCRbeta chains were analyzed by immunosequencing. The study's own analysis went as follows. Repertoire TCRs were checked for matches against a reference library of SARS-CoV-2-specific TCRs that had been generated using the MIRA antigen-specificity platform. Breadth meant the fraction of unique TCRs that were SARS-CoV-2-associated, whereas depth meant the fraction of total T cells that were SARS-CoV-2-associated. Using the MIRA data, each spike-specific TCR was assigned both to the spike region to which the TCR was reactive and to a CD4 or CD8 class. Log10-transformed breadth and depth values were compared by one-way ANOVA with Sidak's multiple comparisons tests. This is the immuneACCESS table as TCRdb keeps it, with only in-frame sequences that have V and J called. A part of the clones is gone; compared with another copy, unresolved V genes explain less than half, and the rest is unexplained. That table gives V, J and clone size, and the DNA gave D and trimming. The sample table records 60,000 to 85,000 clones; 60% to 85% of these occur just once. About 26% of the sample is held by the ten biggest clonotypes.

In the case of this clone: The target of this receptor is not known. No qualities accompany the bases; no much larger clone lies one base away.

The origin of this receptor is an adult who received the MenACWY meningococcal vaccine as a control. The receptor chain draws on TRBV28 and TRBJ1-5; 7 middle bases align to TRBD1. The source material was peripheral blood, sampled 28 days after the second dose of the MenACWY control vaccine. CDR3 protein: CASSSGGSGWNNQPQHF. The nucleotide sequence reads as follows: TGTGCCAGCAGCTCAGGGGGGTCCGGATGGAACAATCAGCCCCAGCATTTT.